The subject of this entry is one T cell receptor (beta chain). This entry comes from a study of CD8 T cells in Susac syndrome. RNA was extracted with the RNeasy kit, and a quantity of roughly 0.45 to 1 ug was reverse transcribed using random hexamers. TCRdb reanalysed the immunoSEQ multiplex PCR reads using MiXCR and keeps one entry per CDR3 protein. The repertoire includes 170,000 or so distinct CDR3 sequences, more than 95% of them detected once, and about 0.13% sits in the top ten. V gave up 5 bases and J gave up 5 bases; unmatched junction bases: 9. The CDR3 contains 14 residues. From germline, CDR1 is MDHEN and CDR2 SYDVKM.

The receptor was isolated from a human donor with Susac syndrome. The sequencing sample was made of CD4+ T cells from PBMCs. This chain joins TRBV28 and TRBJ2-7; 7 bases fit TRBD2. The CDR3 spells CASSPSGRLNEQYF. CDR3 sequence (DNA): TGTGCCAGCAGTCCTTCCGGGAGGTTGAACGAGCAGTACTTC.